This TCR beta chain stems from a study of PD-1 blockade in classical Hodgkin lymphoma. Overall study: Treatment was intravenous nivolumab, 3 mg/kg every 2 weeks, until progression.

Germline CDR1 is SNHLY and CDR2 is FYNNEI. This CDR3 is built from 16 residues. The V segment lost 4 bases and the J segment 3 bases; nucleotides outside the gene matches: 8. Study findings and constraints: Nivolumab initiation under 1 year post-ASCT meant exclusion.

The count of this clone is one. The antigen is undetermined. Noted time point: cycle 4 day 1 (C4D1), after 5 to 7 weeks of nivolumab. Brentuximab vedotin exposure varied among the patients, all of whom had relapsed after autologous stem cell transplantation. Classifying best responses yielded complete response, partial response or progressive disease. Libraries were prepared by immunoSEQ multiplex PCR; TCRdb keeps only in-frame clonotypes and omits some of them. The data show 50,000 or so clones, roughly nine tenths seen once. The chain has TRBV2 and TRBJ2-1; 8 positions match TRBD1. The source was peripheral blood mononuclear cells (PBMCs), collected before the fourth cycle of nivolumab. This TCR was recovered from a human donor with classical Hodgkin lymphoma. The CDR3 sequence is CASSATGTGSYNEQFF. In DNA, the CDR3 is TGTGCCAGCAGTGCGACCGGGACAGGAAGCTACAATGAGCAGTTCTTC.